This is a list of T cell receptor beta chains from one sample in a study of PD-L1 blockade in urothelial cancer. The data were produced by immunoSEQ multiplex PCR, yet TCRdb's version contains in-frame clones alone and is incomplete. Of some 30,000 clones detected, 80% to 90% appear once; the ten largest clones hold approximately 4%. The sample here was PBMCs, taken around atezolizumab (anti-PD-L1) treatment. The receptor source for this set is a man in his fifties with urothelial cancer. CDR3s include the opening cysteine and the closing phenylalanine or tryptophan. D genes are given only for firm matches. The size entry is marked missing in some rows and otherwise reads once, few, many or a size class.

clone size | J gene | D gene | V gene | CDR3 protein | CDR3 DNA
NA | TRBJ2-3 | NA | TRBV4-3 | CASSQDLRGLTDTQYF | TGCGCCAGCAGCCAAGATCTGCGGGGGCTCACAGATACGCAGTATTTT
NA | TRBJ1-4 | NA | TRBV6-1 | CASSVWVGGPEKLFF | TGTGCCAGCAGTGTTTGGGTCGGGGGTCCCGAAAAACTGTTTTTT
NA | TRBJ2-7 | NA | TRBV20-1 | CSAREGGEQYF | TGCAGTGCTAGAGAGGGGGGAGAGCAGTACTTC
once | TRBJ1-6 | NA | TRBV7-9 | CASSLPGSNSPLHF | TGTGCCAGCAGCTTGCCCGGGAGTAATTCACCCCTCCACTTT
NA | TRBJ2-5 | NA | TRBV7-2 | CASSLDGGAGTQYF | TGTGCCAGCAGCTTAGATGGGGGCGCGGGGACCCAGTACTTC
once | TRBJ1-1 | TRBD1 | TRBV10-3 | CAITPGQGDNTEAFF | TGTGCCATCACCCCGGGACAGGGAGATAACACTGAAGCTTTCTTT
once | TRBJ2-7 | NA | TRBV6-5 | CASSSGFTTSGGEQYF | TGTGCCAGCAGTTCGGGGTTTACGACTTCCGGGGGCGAGCAGTACTTC
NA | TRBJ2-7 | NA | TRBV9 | CASSGGDRPYEQYF | TGTGCCAGCAGCGGGGGGGACCGTCCCTACGAGCAGTACTTC
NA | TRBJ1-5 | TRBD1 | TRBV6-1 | CASSWTGNSNQPQHF | TGTGCCAGCAGTTGGACAGGGAATAGCAATCAGCCCCAGCATTTT
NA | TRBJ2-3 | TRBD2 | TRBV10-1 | CASSLGTSGVRTDTQYF | TGCGCCAGCAGCCTGGGAACTAGCGGGGTGCGCACAGATACGCAGTATTTT
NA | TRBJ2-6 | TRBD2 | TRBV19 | CASSMGGGREPSGANVLTF | TGTGCCAGTAGTATGGGGGGGGGACGGGAGCCCTCTGGGGCCAACGTCCTGACTTTC
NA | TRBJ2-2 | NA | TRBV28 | CASIPGILSTGELFF | TGTGCCAGCATCCCAGGGATTCTATCTACCGGGGAGCTGTTTTTT
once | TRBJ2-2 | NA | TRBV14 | CASSQTANTGELFF | TGTGCCAGCAGCCAGACTGCGAACACCGGGGAGCTGTTTTTT
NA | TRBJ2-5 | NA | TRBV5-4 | CASSLIQGGETQYF | TGTGCCAGCAGCTTGATCCAGGGGGGAGAGACCCAGTACTTC
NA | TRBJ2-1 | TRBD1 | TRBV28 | CASSITQTGFSYNEQFF | TGTGCCAGCAGTATTACTCAGACAGGGTTCTCCTACAATGAGCAGTTCTTC
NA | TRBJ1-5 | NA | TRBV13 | CASSDSRGGASQPQHF | TGTGCCAGCAGCGACTCACGCGGGGGCGCGAGTCAGCCCCAGCATTTT
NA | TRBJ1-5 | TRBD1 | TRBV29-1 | CSAETGVNQPQHF | TGCAGCGCCGAGACAGGGGTAAATCAGCCCCAGCATTTT
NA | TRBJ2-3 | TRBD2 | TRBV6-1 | CASSDLSGGADTQYF | TGTGCCAGCAGTGATCTTAGCGGGGGGGCAGATACGCAGTATTTT
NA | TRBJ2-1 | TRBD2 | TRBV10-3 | CAIRGLAGIDEQFF | TGTGCCATCAGGGGACTAGCGGGAATCGATGAGCAGTTCTTC
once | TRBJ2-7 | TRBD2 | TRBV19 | CASSMGLSSYEQYF | TGTGCCAGTAGTATGGGACTATCCTCCTACGAGCAGTACTTC
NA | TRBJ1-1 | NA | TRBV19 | CASSYGVAEAFF | TGTGCCAGTAGTTACGGGGTCGCTGAAGCTTTCTTT
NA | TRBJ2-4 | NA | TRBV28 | CASSPLRGLVPKNIQYF | TGTGCCAGCAGCCCCCTACGTGGGCTGGTTCCCAAAAACATTCAGTACTTC
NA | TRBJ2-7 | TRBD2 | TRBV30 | CAWGTSGLRGQYF | TGTGCCTGGGGGACTAGCGGACTACGAGGGCAGTACTTC
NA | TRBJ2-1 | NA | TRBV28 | CASSFSGSSYNEQFF | TGTGCCAGCAGTTTCAGTGGGAGCTCCTACAATGAGCAGTTCTTC